These 13 T cell receptor beta chains came from one sample sequenced in a study of CD8+ T cells in alopecia areata. Once RNA had been extracted, it was reverse transcribed into cDNA to act as the sequencing template. Produced via immunoSEQ multiplex PCR; TCRdb's table is partial and in-frame only. The top ten clones hold roughly 9.1% of a sample with more than 150,000 clones, 51% of them seen once. Treatment defined: oral pan-JAK inhibitor, 5-10 mg twice daily. This specimen consisted of CD8+ T cells sorted from blood, obtained around week 54, from a patient treated with tofacitinib. All receptors derive from a human donor with alopecia areata.

The chain has TRBV4-1 and TRBJ1-2; no firm D call. The CDR3 length is 13 residues. V lost 3 bases, J lost 4 bases, and 9 bases lay in between. In germline, CDR1 is MGHRA, CDR2 YSYEKL. CDR3 bases: TGCGCCAGCAGCCAGCCGTTGAGCTATGGCTACACCTTC. This codes for CASSQPLSYGYTF.

The chain is built from TRBV5-1 and TRBJ2-7, with 7 bases identical to TRBD1. CDR1 and CDR2 from the germline V gene are SGHRS and YFSETQ. Germline trimming cut 3 bases from V and 5 bases from J; bases unmatched to any gene: 8. The CDR3 has 14 amino acids. CDR3 protein: CASSWKGALDEQYF. CDR3 coding DNA: TGCGCCAGCAGCTGGAAGGGGGCGCTGGACGAGCAGTACTTC.

Here the CDR3 reads CASSYSLAGGDTQYF. In nucleotides, the CDR3 is TGTGCCAGCAGTTACTCCCTAGCGGGAGGAGATACGCAGTATTTT. The V and J genes are TRBV6-5 and TRBJ2-3, with TRBD2 matching over 11 bases. This CDR3 region has 15 residues. Germline CDR1 and CDR2: MNHEY and SVGAGI. V lost 0 bases and J lost 5; bases outside the gene matches: 1.

This clone was observed a few times. V usage is TRBV6-6 and J usage is TRBJ1-2; D is undetermined. Germline values: CDR1 MNHNY, CDR2 SVGAGI (reference sequence). The CDR3 extends over 12 amino acids. Trimming cost V 9 bases and J 8 bases, with 16 bases left between them. The CDR3, as DNA: TGTGCCAGGATAAGTAGGAGGAAAGGCTACACCTTC. Residues: CARISRRKGYTF.

The rearrangement links TRBV7-3 to TRBJ1-2, with 7 bases lining up with TRBD1. CDR1 SGHTA and CDR2 FQGTGA come from the germline V gene. V shed 1 base, J shed 4 bases, and the junction held 9 bases outside the gene matches. There are 16 residues in the CDR3. CDR3 DNA: TGTGCCAGCAGCTTAATCCGAAGGGGGCTTAGCTATGGCTACACCTTC. The encoded protein is CASSLIRRGLSYGYTF.

This chain connects TRBV5-1 to TRBJ1-2; 9 bases line up with TRBD1. The CDR3 totals 15 residues. Trimming at V came to 4 bases and at J to 5 bases, leaving 9 bases not matched to a gene. Germline V gene data show CDR1 as SGHRS and CDR2 as YFSETQ. CDR3 DNA: TGCGCCAGCAGCCCTGGTGGGACAGGGCCGTATGGCTACACCTTC. The encoded protein is CASSPGGTGPYGYTF. Complete variable domain (other parts from reference TRBV5-1 and TRBJ1-2): KAGVTQTPRYLIKTRGQQVTLSCSPISGHRSVSWYQQTPGQGLQFLFEYFSETQRNKGNFPGRFSGRQFSNSRSEMNVSTLELGDSALYLCASSPGGTGPYGYTFGSGTRLTVV.

The chain employs TRBV9 and TRBJ1-1; weak D call: TRBD1 (6 bases). The CDR3 extends over 15 amino acids. The V end was cut by 4 bases, the J end by 6 bases, with 19 bases between. Germline loops: CDR1 SGDLS, CDR2 YYNGEE. Written as DNA, the CDR3 is TGTGCCAGCAGCCCCCAGACAGGTCATCTTTCTGAAGCTTTCTTT. This translates into CASSPQTGHLSEAFF.

This chain connects TRBV27 to TRBJ1-6, with 7 bases lining up with TRBD1. Germline V CDR1 and CDR2: MNHEY, SMNVEV (reference sequence). Germline trimming cut 6 bases from V and 5 bases from J; bases unmatched to any gene: 7. The CDR3 contains 15 residues. Here the CDR3 reads CASSQSGGDNSPLHF. CDR3 sequence (DNA): TGTGCCAGCAGCCAATCAGGGGGGGATAATTCACCCCTCCACTTT.

This clone came up a few times. The rearrangement joins TRBV30 to TRBJ2-3, with a possible D match to TRBD1 (5 bases). Trimming took off 7 bases at V and 0 bases at J, with 14 bases between the two ends. Germline values: CDR1 GTSNPN, CDR2 SVGIG (reference sequence). The CDR3 covers 14 residues. The DNA for the CDR3 is TGTGCCTTTTCAGGGCCTTTTAGCACAGATACGCAGTATTTT. Translated: CAFSGPFSTDTQYF.

This chain connects TRBV7-9 to TRBJ2-2; 9 nucleotides agree with TRBD1. Trimming cost V 4 bases and J 4 bases; bases outside gene matches: 7. Germline-derived CDR1 and CDR2 are SEHNR and FQNEAQ (reference sequence). The CDR3 consists of 16 residues. This CDR3 is CASSSQGALSTGELFF. The CDR3 coding sequence is TGTGCCAGCAGCTCACAGGGGGCGCTTAGCACCGGGGAGCTGTTTTTT.

This clone was seen only a few times. The chain links TRBV11-2 to TRBJ2-6, with unresolved D. V was clipped by 0 bases and J by 0 bases, with 3 bases between them. The CDR3 sequence is 15 residues long. Germline-derived CDR1 and CDR2 are SGHAT and FQNNGV. In DNA form, the CDR3 reads TGTGCCAGCAGCTTAGAGGGCTCTGGGGCCAACGTCCTGACTTTC. Encoded protein: CASSLEGSGANVLTF.

The rearrangement joins TRBV7-9 to TRBJ2-7, with D maybe TRBD2 (6 bases). CDR1 and CDR2 from the germline V gene are SEHNR and FQNEAQ (reference sequence). Trimming removed 5 bases from V and 0 bases from J, with 14 bases in between. This CDR3 is built from 15 residues. DNA of the CDR3: TGTGCCAGCAGCCTACGGGAGTTAAGCTCCTACGAGCAGTACTTC. Amino acid sequence: CASSLRELSSYEQYF.

The J gene is TRBJ2-3, the V gene TRBV10-3; 9 bases map to TRBD2. The trim removed 0 bases at V and 4 bases at J, leaving 8 bases unmatched. CDR1 and CDR2 (germline): ENHRY, SYGVKD. This CDR3 is built from 17 residues. The DNA of the CDR3 is TGTGCCATCAGTGAGTCGCAGGCGGGGGGGCCGCCAGATACGCAGTATTTT. It is translated as CAISESQAGGPPDTQYF.